This TCR beta chain was obtained from a study of identical twins. General observations from the study: Among monozygotic twins, out-of-frame TCR alpha sharing exceeded what models predicted. One should note that invariant MAIT and iNKT cells could partly confound zero-insertion analyses.

The germline gives CDR1 SGDLS, CDR2 YYNGEE. This CDR3 has 16 amino acids. V was trimmed by 0 bases and J by 6 bases, leaving 15 bases between them. Healthy Caucasians provided all donations. One entry per CDR3 protein results from TCRdb running MiXCR on the 5' RACE reads. The repertoire consists of approximately 890,000 distinct CDR3 sequences, with 9% to 15% occurring once and the leading ten covering roughly 1.6%. This clonotype was counted at least ten times. Antigen specificity is unknown. Another study also made use of these data, one on yellow fever vaccine responses in identical twins.

The chain carries TRBV9 and TRBJ2-2; no reliable D call. This TCR was recovered from a woman aged 18-29 years in good health. The source material was PBMCs. CDR3 DNA sequence: TGTGCCAGCAGCGTAGCCGGGCTAAGGGTCGCCGGGGAGCTGTTTTTT. It codes for CASSVAGLRVAGELFF.